A selection of T cell receptor beta chains follows, all from one sample in a study of beta chain features in type 1 diabetes. Data came from immunoSEQ multiplex PCR; TCRdb stores just in-frame clones and leaves some out. The sample has about 150,000 clones; approximately 12% are singletons. Sample: central memory CD4+ T cells from blood. These receptors came from a man aged 18-30 years in good health. Each CDR3 is given with its conserved first and last residue. D genes are given only for firm matches. Clone size is stated in some rows and not others, as once, few, many or a class when expanded.

abundance: .
d_gene: .
v_gene: TRBV5-1
j_gene: TRBJ2-5
CDR3nt: TGCGCCAGCAGCGAACAAGAGACCCAGTACTTC
CDR3aa: CASSEQETQYF

abundance: .
d_gene: .
v_gene: TRBV25-1
j_gene: TRBJ2-6
CDR3nt: TGTGCCAGCAGTGGGGGTCCCACCTCTGGGGCCAACGTCCTGACTTTC
CDR3aa: CASSGGPTSGANVLTF

abundance: .
d_gene: .
v_gene: TRBV5-1
j_gene: TRBJ1-3
CDR3nt: TGCGCCAGCAGCTTGGATGTGGTCCAGGGAAACACCATATATTTT
CDR3aa: CASSLDVVQGNTIYF

abundance: many
d_gene: .
v_gene: TRBV2
j_gene: TRBJ1-2
CDR3nt: TGTGCCAGCAGTCGCCTGGGGGGAGTCAACTATGGCTACACCTTC
CDR3aa: CASSRLGGVNYGYTF

abundance: .
d_gene: TRBD2
v_gene: TRBV6-1
j_gene: TRBJ2-1
CDR3nt: TGTGCCAGCAGGGCCGCTAGCGGGACATACAATGAGCAGTTCTTC
CDR3aa: CASRAASGTYNEQFF

abundance: few
d_gene: .
v_gene: TRBV9
j_gene: TRBJ1-1
CDR3nt: TGTGCCAGCAGCGTGGATACGGGACGGATCGAAGCTTTCTTT
CDR3aa: CASSVDTGRIEAFF

abundance: .
d_gene: .
v_gene: TRBV5-1
j_gene: TRBJ1-2
CDR3nt: TGCGCCAGCAGCTTAGGCAGGGCTCTCGAGGGCTACACCTTC
CDR3aa: CASSLGRALEGYTF

abundance: .
d_gene: .
v_gene: TRBV7-2
j_gene: TRBJ1-1
CDR3nt: TGTGCCAGCAGCTTAGCGCTGGGGAAAACTGAAGCTTTCTTT
CDR3aa: CASSLALGKTEAFF

abundance: .
d_gene: TRBD1
v_gene: TRBV29-1
j_gene: TRBJ1-5
CDR3nt: TGCAGCGTTGCTGACAGGGGGAACGGCAATCAGCCCCAGCATTTT
CDR3aa: CSVADRGNGNQPQHF

abundance: few
d_gene: .
v_gene: TRBV4-2
j_gene: TRBJ1-3
CDR3nt: TGTGCCAGCAGCGGTACCAGGGCGGGAAACACCATATATTTT
CDR3aa: CASSGTRAGNTIYF

abundance: .
d_gene: .
v_gene: TRBV29-1
j_gene: TRBJ1-2
CDR3nt: TGCAGCGTTGAAGAGGTGTGGGGCGCTGACTACACCTTC
CDR3aa: CSVEEVWGADYTF

abundance: .
d_gene: TRBD1
v_gene: TRBV9
j_gene: TRBJ2-7
CDR3nt: TGTGCCAGCAGCGGGGGACAGTTAAACGAGCAGTACTTC
CDR3aa: CASSGGQLNEQYF

abundance: .
d_gene: TRBD1
v_gene: TRBV7-2
j_gene: TRBJ1-6
CDR3nt: TGTGCCAGCAGGGACAGGATTCCTTCACCCCTCCACTTT
CDR3aa: CASRDRIPSPLHF